These 2 T cell receptor beta chains were all obtained from the same sample, sequenced in a study of CD8+ T cells in alopecia areata. Treatment defined: oral pan-JAK inhibitor, 5-10 mg twice daily. Extraction and reverse transcription of RNA yielded cDNA as the sequencing template. Here immunoSEQ multiplex PCR was the method, and the copy in TCRdb shows in-frame clones only, minus some. The sample contains fewer than 250,000 clones, about three fifths of which appear only once. The input for sequencing was CD4+ T cells sorted from blood, taken between weeks 47 and 50, from a patient treated with tofacitinib. These receptors were taken from a human donor with alopecia areata.

V and J are TRBV5-1 and TRBJ2-7; D gene ambiguous. Trimming shortened V by 0 bases and J by 11 bases, and 21 bases separated the two germline ends. Per germline, CDR1 SGHRS and CDR2 YFSETQ. The CDR3 loop spans 15 amino acids. The DNA for the CDR3 is TGCGCCAGCAGCTTGGACGGGCCACCCTTGGGTGTCGAGTACTTC. Its protein product is CASSLDGPPLGVEYF.

The chain is built from TRBV2 and TRBJ2-7; tentatively, D is TRBD1 (5 bases). The CDR3 has 15 residues. Germline assignment: CDR1 SNHLY and CDR2 FYNNEI. Trimming pared 4 bases from V and 6 bases from J, leaving 19 bases between. The CDR3 region has the DNA TGTGCCAGCAGTGTTGGTCGAGGCAGGGTAACCGAGCAGTACTTC. It translates to CASSVGRGRVTEQYF.